These T cell receptor beta chains were read from a single sample in a study of identical twins. One entry per CDR3 protein results from TCRdb running MiXCR on the 5' RACE reads. The table shows about 240,000 distinct CDR3 sequences, with roughly 7.5% occurring only once. The data were also submitted as part of a second study, on yellow fever vaccine responses in identical twins.

The sequenced sample consisted of CD8+ T cells sorted from blood. Receptors originate from a woman aged 18-35 years in good health. The CDR3 runs from the conserved cysteine through the conserved F or W.

J gene: TRBJ2-1; V gene: TRBV5-1; CDR3 protein: CASSFWTSGSVEQFF
J gene: TRBJ1-6; V gene: TRBV4-1; CDR3 protein: CASSQDVGGQPLHF
J gene: TRBJ2-1; V gene: TRBV4-1; CDR3 protein: CASSLTNYNEQFF
J gene: TRBJ2-1; V gene: TRBV6-5; CDR3 protein: CASSYSSGRGNEQFF
J gene: TRBJ2-1; V gene: TRBV18; CDR3 protein: CASSPEGGASYNEQFF
J gene: TRBJ2-7; V gene: TRBV28; CDR3 protein: CASSLPRETSEQYF
J gene: TRBJ1-1; V gene: TRBV13; CDR3 protein: CASSQPAIPGEAFF
J gene: TRBJ2-7; V gene: TRBV5-1; CDR3 protein: CASSLVLTGKDEQYF
J gene: TRBJ1-1; V gene: TRBV5-1; CDR3 protein: CASRGTGTQNTEAFF
J gene: TRBJ2-1; V gene: TRBV12-3/TRBV12-4; CDR3 protein: CASSIRDRDHEQFF
J gene: TRBJ1-2; V gene: TRBV25-1; CDR3 protein: CASRDGSSYGYTF
J gene: TRBJ2-7; V gene: TRBV5-1; CDR3 protein: CASSKGTGVHEQYF
J gene: TRBJ2-7; V gene: TRBV7-2; CDR3 protein: CASSLAQGRVYEQYF
J gene: TRBJ2-7; V gene: TRBV5-6; CDR3 protein: CASSFTSKGYEQYF
J gene: TRBJ2-1; V gene: TRBV27; CDR3 protein: CASSTRYPLGGQSYNEQFF
J gene: TRBJ2-4; V gene: TRBV6-1; CDR3 protein: CASRPTGDIAKNIQYF
J gene: TRBJ1-1; V gene: TRBV4-1; CDR3 protein: CASSQTTGNTEAFF
J gene: TRBJ2-1; V gene: TRBV5-1; CDR3 protein: CASSLDVEYNEQFF
J gene: TRBJ2-2; V gene: TRBV7-3; CDR3 protein: CASSSTTGANTGELFF
J gene: TRBJ2-5; V gene: TRBV11-2; CDR3 protein: CASSLGRSGAQYF
J gene: TRBJ2-4; V gene: TRBV29-1; CDR3 protein: CSVELGKNIQYF
J gene: TRBJ2-7; V gene: TRBV7-3; CDR3 protein: CASSKEGGKGEQYF
J gene: TRBJ1-2; V gene: TRBV20-1; CDR3 protein: CSAREWEGPAVYGYTF
J gene: TRBJ2-5; V gene: TRBV20-1; CDR3 protein: CSALAPSGTSQETQYF
J gene: TRBJ1-1; V gene: TRBV6-2/TRBV6-3; CDR3 protein: CASIYSVNTEAFF
J gene: TRBJ2-1; V gene: TRBV25-1; CDR3 protein: CASSSGLTNPSDEQFF
J gene: TRBJ2-1; V gene: TRBV5-6; CDR3 protein: CASSLGSGREQFF
J gene: TRBJ2-5; V gene: TRBV5-6; CDR3 protein: CASSLADTGDETQYF
J gene: TRBJ2-1; V gene: TRBV28; CDR3 protein: CASGTSGTCEFF
J gene: TRBJ2-1; V gene: TRBV27; CDR3 protein: CASSGLDRGLGNEQFF
J gene: TRBJ2-1; V gene: TRBV29-1; CDR3 protein: CSVSGTNEQFF
J gene: TRBJ2-3; V gene: TRBV4-2; CDR3 protein: CASSPPGATQYF
J gene: TRBJ2-3; V gene: TRBV7-9; CDR3 protein: CASSLTGTGTDTQYF
J gene: TRBJ2-6; V gene: TRBV5-6; CDR3 protein: CASSLVGGPGANVLTF
J gene: TRBJ2-1; V gene: TRBV12-3/TRBV12-4; CDR3 protein: CASMGVRYNEQFF
J gene: TRBJ2-7; V gene: TRBV27; CDR3 protein: CASSLVEGAYEQYF
J gene: TRBJ2-3; V gene: TRBV27; CDR3 protein: CASSFAAGTSGRARSFHTQYF
J gene: TRBJ1-5; V gene: TRBV6-1; CDR3 protein: CASGTGLHQPQHF
J gene: TRBJ2-1; V gene: TRBV5-6; CDR3 protein: CASSLSGREVHPSYNEQFF
J gene: TRBJ2-2; V gene: TRBV3-1; CDR3 protein: CASSTNTGELFF
J gene: TRBJ2-7; V gene: TRBV6-5; CDR3 protein: CASSYNPIAGAYEQYF
J gene: TRBJ2-1; V gene: TRBV7-2; CDR3 protein: CASSLRTIPEQFF
J gene: TRBJ2-2; V gene: TRBV7-6; CDR3 protein: CASSSRTGNSNTGELFF
J gene: TRBJ2-1; V gene: TRBV5-1; CDR3 protein: CASSKTSGVSSYNEQFF